Listed below are T cell receptor beta chains from one sample, sequenced in a study of cytomegalovirus exposure and HLA in healthy donors. Profiled with immunoSEQ multiplex PCR; TCRdb holds only in-frame clones, not every one. The repertoire holds roughly 180,000 clones, with roughly 75% as singletons. The material sequenced was PBMCs. The receptors were gathered from a young woman in good health and CMV-seronegative. Both conserved end residues are trimmed from each CDR3. Fields, in order: V gene, J gene, CDR3 protein.

TRBV5-1	TRBJ1-2	ASSPSPGSNYGYT
TRBV7-2	TRBJ2-7	ASSFGTATYEQY
TRBV9	TRBJ1-2	ASHRSRTGFDYGYT
TRBV7-7	TRBJ2-3	ASSLELAGGPDPPDTQY
TRBV7-3	TRBJ2-7	ASSLVPGQGYEQY
TRBV28	TRBJ1-3	ASSLGGNAGNTIY
TRBV2	TRBJ2-5	ASKFRDRVAKETQY
TRBV5-1	TRBJ1-2	ASSLGQQTYGYT
TRBV2	TRBJ2-3	ASTPNTDTQY
TRBV11-2	TRBJ2-2	ASSLYGNTGELF
TRBV11-2	TRBJ2-5	ASSLDLQQGQY
TRBV19	TRBJ1-2	ASSSWTGVSYGYT
TRBV2	TRBJ1-6	ASNAEVNVNSPLH
TRBV27	TRBJ1-6	ASSSLGSYNSPLH